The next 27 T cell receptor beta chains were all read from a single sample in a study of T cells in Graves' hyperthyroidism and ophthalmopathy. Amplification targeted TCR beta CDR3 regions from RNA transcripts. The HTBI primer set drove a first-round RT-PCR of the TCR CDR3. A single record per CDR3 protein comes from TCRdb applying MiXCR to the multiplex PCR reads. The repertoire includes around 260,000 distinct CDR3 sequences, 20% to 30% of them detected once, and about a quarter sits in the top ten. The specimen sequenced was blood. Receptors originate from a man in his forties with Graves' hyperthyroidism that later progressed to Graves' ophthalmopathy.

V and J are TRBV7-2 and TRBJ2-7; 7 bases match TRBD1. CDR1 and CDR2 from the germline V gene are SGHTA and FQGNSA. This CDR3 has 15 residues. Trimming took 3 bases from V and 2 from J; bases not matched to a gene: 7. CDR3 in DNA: TGTGCCAGCAGCTTTAGAACCGGGACAGCCTACGAGCAGTACTTC. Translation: CASSFRTGTAYEQYF. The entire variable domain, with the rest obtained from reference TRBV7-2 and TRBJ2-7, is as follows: GAGVSQSPSNKVTEKGKDVELRCDPISGHTALYWYRQSLGQGLEFLIYFQGNSAPDKSGLPSDRFSAERTGGSVSTLTIQRTQQEDSAVYLCASSFRTGTAYEQYFGPGTRLTVT.

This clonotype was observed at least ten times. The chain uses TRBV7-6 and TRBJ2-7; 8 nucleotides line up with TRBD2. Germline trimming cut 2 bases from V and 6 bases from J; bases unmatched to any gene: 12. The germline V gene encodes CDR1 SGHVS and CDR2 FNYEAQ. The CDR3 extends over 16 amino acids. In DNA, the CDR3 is TGTGCCAGCAGCTTACCCCCTACGGGAGGGTTGGTCGAGCAGTACTTC. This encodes CASSLPPTGGLVEQYF.

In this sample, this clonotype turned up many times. DNA of the CDR3: TGTGCCAGCACCCCTCTTTTGAATCAGCCCCAGCATTTT. Encoded protein: CASTPLLNQPQHF. This chain links TRBV6-5 with TRBJ1-5, with no clear D. In germline, CDR1 is MNHEY, CDR2 SVGAGI. The CDR3 loop spans 13 amino acids. V lost 7 bases, J lost 4 bases, and 11 bases lay in between.

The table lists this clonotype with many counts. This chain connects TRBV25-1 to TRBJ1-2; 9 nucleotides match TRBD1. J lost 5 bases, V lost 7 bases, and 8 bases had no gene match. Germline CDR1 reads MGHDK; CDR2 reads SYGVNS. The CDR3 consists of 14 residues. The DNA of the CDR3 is TGTGCCAGCATCCCCGGGGACAGGGAGTATGGCTACACCTTC. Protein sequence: CASIPGDREYGYTF.

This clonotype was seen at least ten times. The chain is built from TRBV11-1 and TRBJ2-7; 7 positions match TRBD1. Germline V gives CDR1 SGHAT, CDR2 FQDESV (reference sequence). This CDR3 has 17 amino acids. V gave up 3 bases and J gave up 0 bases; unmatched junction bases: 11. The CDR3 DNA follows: TGTGCCAGCAGCTTCTTTCACAGGGGCCTATCCTCCTACGAGCAGTACTTC. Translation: CASSFFHRGLSSYEQYF. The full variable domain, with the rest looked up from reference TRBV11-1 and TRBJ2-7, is EAEVAQSPRYKITEKSQAVAFWCDPISGHATLYWYRQILGQGPELLVQFQDESVVDDSQLPKDRFSAERLKGVDSTLKIQPAELGDSAMYLCASSFFHRGLSSYEQYFGPGTRLTVT.

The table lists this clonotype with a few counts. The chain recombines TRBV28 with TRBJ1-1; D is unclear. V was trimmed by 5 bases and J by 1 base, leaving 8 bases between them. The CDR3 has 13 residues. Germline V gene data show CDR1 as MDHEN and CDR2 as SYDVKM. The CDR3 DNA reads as TGTGCCAGCAGTATGCGACAGAACACTGAAGCTTTCTTT. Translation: CASSMRQNTEAFF.

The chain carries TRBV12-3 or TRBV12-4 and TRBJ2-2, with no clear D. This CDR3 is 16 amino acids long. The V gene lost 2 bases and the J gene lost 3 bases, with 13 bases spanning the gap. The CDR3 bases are TGTGCCAGCAGTTTACTGGGTACGAAGGACACCGGGGAGCTGTTTTTT. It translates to CASSLLGTKDTGELFF.

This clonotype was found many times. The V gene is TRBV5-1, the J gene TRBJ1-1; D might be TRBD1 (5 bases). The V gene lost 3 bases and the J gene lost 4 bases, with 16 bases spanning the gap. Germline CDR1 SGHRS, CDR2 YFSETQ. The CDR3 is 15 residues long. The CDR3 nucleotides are TGCGCCAGCAGCTCAACGGACGGGGGTTTCACTGAAGCTTTCTTT. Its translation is CASSSTDGGFTEAFF.

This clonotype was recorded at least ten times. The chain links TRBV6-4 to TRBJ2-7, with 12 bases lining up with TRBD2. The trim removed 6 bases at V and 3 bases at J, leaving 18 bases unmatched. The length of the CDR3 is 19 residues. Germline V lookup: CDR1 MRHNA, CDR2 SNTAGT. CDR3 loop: CASSGGLAGPSAGGYEQYF. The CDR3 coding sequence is TGTGCCAGCAGCGGAGGACTAGCGGGACCCTCGGCGGGGGGCTACGAGCAGTACTTC.

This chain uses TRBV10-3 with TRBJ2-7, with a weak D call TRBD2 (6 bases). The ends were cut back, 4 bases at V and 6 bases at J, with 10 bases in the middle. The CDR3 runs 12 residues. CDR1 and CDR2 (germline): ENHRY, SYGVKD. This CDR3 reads CAISGGRSEQYF. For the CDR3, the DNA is TGTGCCATCAGTGGGGGGAGGTCCGAGCAGTACTTC.

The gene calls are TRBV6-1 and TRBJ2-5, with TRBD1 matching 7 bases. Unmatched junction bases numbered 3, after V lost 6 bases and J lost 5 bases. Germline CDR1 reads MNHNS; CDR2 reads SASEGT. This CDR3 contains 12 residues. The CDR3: CASRKDRETQYF. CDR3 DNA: TGTGCCAGCAGGAAGGACAGGGAGACCCAGTACTTC.

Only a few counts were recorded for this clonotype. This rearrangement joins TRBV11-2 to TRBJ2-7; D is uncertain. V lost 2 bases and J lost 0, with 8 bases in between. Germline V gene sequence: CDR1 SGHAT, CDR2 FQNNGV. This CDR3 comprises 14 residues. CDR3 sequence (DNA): TGTGCCAGCAGCTTATACAGAAACTCCTACGAGCAGTACTTC. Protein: CASSLYRNSYEQYF.

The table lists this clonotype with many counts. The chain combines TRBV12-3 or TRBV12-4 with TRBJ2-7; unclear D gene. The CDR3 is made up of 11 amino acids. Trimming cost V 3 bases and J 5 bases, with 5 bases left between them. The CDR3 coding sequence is TGTGCCAGCAGTTTGATCCACGAGCAGTACTTC. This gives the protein CASSLIHEQYF.

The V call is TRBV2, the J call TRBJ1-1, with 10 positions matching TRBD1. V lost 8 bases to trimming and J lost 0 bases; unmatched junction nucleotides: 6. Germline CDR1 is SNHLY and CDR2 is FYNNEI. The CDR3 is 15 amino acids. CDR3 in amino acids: CASSGQGTLNTEAFF. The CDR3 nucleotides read TGTGCCAGCTCGGGACAGGGGACCTTGAACACTGAAGCTTTCTTT.

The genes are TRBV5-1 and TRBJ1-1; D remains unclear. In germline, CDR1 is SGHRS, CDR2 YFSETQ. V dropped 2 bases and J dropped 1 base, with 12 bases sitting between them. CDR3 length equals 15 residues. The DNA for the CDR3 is TGCGCCAGCAGCTTCGGGAGGATCGCGAACACTGAAGCTTTCTTT. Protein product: CASSFGRIANTEAFF.

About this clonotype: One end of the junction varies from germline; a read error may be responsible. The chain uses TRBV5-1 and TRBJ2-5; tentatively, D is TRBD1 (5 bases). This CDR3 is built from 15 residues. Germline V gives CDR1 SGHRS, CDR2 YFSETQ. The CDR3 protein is CVSSTTGHLQETQYF. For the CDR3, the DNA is TGCGTCAGCAGCACAACAGGACACCTCCAAGAGACCCAATACTTC.

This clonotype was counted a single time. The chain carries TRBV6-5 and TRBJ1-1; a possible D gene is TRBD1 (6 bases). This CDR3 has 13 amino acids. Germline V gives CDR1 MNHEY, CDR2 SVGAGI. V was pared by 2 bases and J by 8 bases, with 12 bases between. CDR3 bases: TGTGCCAGCAGTTACGACAACAGGGCCGAAGCTTTCTTT. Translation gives CASSYDNRAEAFF.

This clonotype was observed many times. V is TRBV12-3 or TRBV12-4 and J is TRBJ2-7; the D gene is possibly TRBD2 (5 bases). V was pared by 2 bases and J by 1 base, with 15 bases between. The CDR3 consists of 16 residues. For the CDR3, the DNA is TGTGCCAGCAGTTTATCGGTTGCGGGTATATCCTACGAGCAGTACTTC. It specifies CASSLSVAGISYEQYF.

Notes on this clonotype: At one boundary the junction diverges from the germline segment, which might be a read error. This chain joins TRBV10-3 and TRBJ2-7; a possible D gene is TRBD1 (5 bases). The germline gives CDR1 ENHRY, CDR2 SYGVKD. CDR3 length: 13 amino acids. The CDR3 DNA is TGTGCCATCAGTGAGTCGTCAGGGCACGAGCGGTACTTC. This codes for CAISESSGHERYF.

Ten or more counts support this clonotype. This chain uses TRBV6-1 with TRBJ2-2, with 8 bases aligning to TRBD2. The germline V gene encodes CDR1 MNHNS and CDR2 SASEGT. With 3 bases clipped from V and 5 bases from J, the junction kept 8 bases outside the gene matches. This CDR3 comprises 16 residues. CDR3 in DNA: TGTGCCAGCAGTGACCCCGGGACTAGTAAAACCGGGGAGCTGTTTTTT. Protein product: CASSDPGTSKTGELFF.

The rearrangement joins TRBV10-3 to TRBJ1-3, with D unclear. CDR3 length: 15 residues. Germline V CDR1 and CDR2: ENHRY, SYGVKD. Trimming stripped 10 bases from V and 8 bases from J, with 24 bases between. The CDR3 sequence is CATENAAIAGDTIYF. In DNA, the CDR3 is TGTGCCACCGAAAACGCTGCAATAGCCGGGGACACCATATATTTT.

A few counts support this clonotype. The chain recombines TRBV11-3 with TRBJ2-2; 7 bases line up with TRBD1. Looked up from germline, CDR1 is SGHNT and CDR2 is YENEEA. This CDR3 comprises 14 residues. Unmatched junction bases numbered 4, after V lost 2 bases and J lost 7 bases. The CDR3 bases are TGTGCCAGCAGCTTACAGGGGGATAACGGGGAGCTGTTTTTT. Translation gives CASSLQGDNGELFF.

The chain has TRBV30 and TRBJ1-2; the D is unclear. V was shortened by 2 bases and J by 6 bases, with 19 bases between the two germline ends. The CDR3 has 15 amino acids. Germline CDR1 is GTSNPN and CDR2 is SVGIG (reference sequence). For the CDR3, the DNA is TGTGCCTGGAGTCAACTGGGCGTCCGGACTCATGGCTACACCTTC. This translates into CAWSQLGVRTHGYTF.

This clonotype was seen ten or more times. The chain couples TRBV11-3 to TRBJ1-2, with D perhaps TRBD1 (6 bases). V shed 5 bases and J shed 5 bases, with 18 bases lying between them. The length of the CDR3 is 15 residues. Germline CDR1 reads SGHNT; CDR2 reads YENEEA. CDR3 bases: TGTGCCAGCAGCGCCCGGGACACACGGCTATATGGCTACACCTTC. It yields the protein CASSARDTRLYGYTF.

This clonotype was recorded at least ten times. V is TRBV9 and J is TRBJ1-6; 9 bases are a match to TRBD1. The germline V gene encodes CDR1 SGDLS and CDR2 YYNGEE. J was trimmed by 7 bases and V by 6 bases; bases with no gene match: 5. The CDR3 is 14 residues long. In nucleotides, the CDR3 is TGTGCCAGCAACGCCGGGACAGGGAATTCACCCCTCCACTTT. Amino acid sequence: CASNAGTGNSPLHF.

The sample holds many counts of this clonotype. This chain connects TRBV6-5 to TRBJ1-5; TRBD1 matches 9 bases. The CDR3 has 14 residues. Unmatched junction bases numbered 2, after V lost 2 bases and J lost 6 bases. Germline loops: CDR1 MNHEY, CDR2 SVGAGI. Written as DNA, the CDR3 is TGTGCCAGCAGTTACGGACAGGGGTTTCAGCCCCAGCATTTT. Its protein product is CASSYGQGFQPQHF.

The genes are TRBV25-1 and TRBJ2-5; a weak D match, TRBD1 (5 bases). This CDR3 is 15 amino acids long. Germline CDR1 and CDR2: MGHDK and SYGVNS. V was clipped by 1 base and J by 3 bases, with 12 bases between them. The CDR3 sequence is CASSEWRQGEETQYF. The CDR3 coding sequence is TGTGCCAGCAGTGAATGGCGGCAGGGCGAAGAGACCCAGTACTTC.